These 24 T cell receptor beta chains were sequenced from one sample in a study of cytomegalovirus exposure and HLA in healthy donors. The PCR had 60 Vbeta and 13 Jbeta primers. Profiled with immunoSEQ multiplex PCR; TCRdb holds only in-frame clones, not every one. Its listing shows 65,000 to 90,000 clones. Specimen: PBMCs. These receptors all stem from a female donor in good health and CMV-seropositive.

V is TRBV18 and J is TRBJ2-7, with 13 positions matching TRBD2. Germline V gene sequence: CDR1 KGHSH, CDR2 LQKENI. V shed 3 bases, J shed 6 bases, and the junction held 2 bases outside the gene matches. This CDR3 comprises 14 residues. CDR3 nucleotide sequence: TGTGCCAGCTCACCCGGGACTAGCGGGACCGAGCAGTACTTC. Protein sequence: CASSPGTSGTEQYF.

The DNA of the CDR3 is TGTGCCAGCAGCGCACAGGACGGTTCCGGGAACACCATATATTTT. It specifies CASSAQDGSGNTIYF. The V gene is TRBV9, the J gene TRBJ1-3, with D possibly being TRBD1 (5 bases). Per germline, CDR1 SGDLS and CDR2 YYNGEE. Trimming took off 3 bases at V and 7 bases at J, with 17 bases between the two ends. This CDR3 has 15 residues.

The chain recombines TRBV30 with TRBJ1-1, with a tentative D call TRBD1 (5 bases). V was trimmed by 6 bases and J by 4 bases, leaving 15 bases between them. The CDR3 is 13 residues long. Germline V gene lookup returns CDR1 GTSNPN and CDR2 SVGIG (reference sequence). The DNA of the CDR3 is TGTGCCTGTAATTGGCTTCAGGGCACTGAAGCTTTCTTT. Its translation: CACNWLQGTEAFF.

For this clone: At one end, the junction sequence differs from germline, possibly due to a read error. The sample carries other DNA sequences with the same CDR3. The chain is built from TRBV30 and TRBJ1-6; no clear D gene. This CDR3 comprises 15 residues. Germline CDR1 GTSNPN, CDR2 SVGIG (reference sequence). The CDR3 sequence is CAWSGGDGYNSPLHF. In nucleotides, the CDR3 is TGTGCCTGGAGCGGCGGCGATGGCTATAATTCACCCCTACACTTT.

The chain uses TRBV5-4 and TRBJ2-7; 9 bases align to TRBD2. Trimming removed 0 bases from V and 4 bases from J; junction bases left unmatched: 5. CDR1 and CDR2 (germline): SGHNT, YYREEE (reference sequence). This CDR3 has 15 amino acids. In DNA, the CDR3 is TGTGCCAGCAGCTTGGGACTAGCGGAAACTTACGAGCAGTACTTC. This translates into CASSLGLAETYEQYF. Full variable domain (outside the CDR3, taken from reference TRBV5-4 and TRBJ2-7): ETGVTQSPTHLIKTRGQQVTLRCSSQSGHNTVSWYQQALGQGPQFIFQYYREEENGRGNFPPRFSGLQFPNYSSELNVNALELDDSALYLCASSLGLAETYEQYFGPGTRLTVT.

The chain joins TRBV5-4 to TRBJ2-7; 9 positions agree with TRBD1. Germline V gene data show CDR1 as SGHNT and CDR2 as YYREEE (reference sequence). The CDR3 extends over 15 amino acids. V lost 4 bases and J lost 3; bases outside the gene matches: 8. The chain's CDR3 is CASSHLGQGVYEQYF. The CDR3 bases are TGTGCCAGCAGCCACCTGGGACAGGGCGTCTACGAGCAGTACTTC.

The rearrangement joins TRBV30 to TRBJ2-7, with a weak D call TRBD1 (5 bases). V was shortened by 6 bases and J by 2 bases, with 14 bases between the two germline ends. Germline CDR1 and CDR2: GTSNPN and SVGIG (reference sequence). This CDR3 contains 13 residues. CDR3 DNA: TGTGCCTGTTTAGGGGCCTCCGCCTACGAGCAGTACTTC. It yields the protein CACLGASAYEQYF.

This chain joins TRBV10-3 and TRBJ2-7, with 8 bases lining up with TRBD1. With V trimmed by 10 bases and J by 1 base, 9 bases remained unmatched. CDR3 length: 14 amino acids. Germline CDR1 and CDR2: ENHRY and SYGVKD. The CDR3 is CASSRDRRSYEQYF. The CDR3 coding sequence is TGTGCCAGTAGCCGGGACAGGAGGTCCTACGAGCAGTACTTC.

The genes are TRBV28 and TRBJ2-7; 11 nucleotides line up with TRBD1. Per germline, CDR1 MDHEN and CDR2 SYDVKM. Unmatched junction bases numbered 3, after V lost 6 bases and J lost 2 bases. The length of the CDR3 is 14 residues. The CDR3 protein is CASRLGQGAYEQYF. In DNA, the CDR3 is TGTGCCAGCAGGTTGGGACAGGGGGCCTACGAGCAGTACTTC.

The chain's CDR3 is CASSGGSDTGELFF. CDR3 nucleotides: TGTGCCAGCAGTGGGGGTAGCGACACCGGGGAGCTGTTTTTT. The chain links TRBV25-1 to TRBJ2-2, with D perhaps matching TRBD2 (5 bases). V dropped 4 bases and J dropped 3 bases, with 9 bases sitting between them. Germline V gene lookup returns CDR1 MGHDK and CDR2 SYGVNS. The CDR3 is made up of 14 amino acids.

The rearrangement uses TRBV18 and TRBJ2-7; 14 bases align to TRBD2. CDR3 length: 18 residues. Germline V gives CDR1 KGHSH, CDR2 LQKENI. The V and J ends lost 3 bases and 0 bases, in that order; junction bases with no gene match: 7. CDR3 residues: CASSPRLAGGSTSYEQYF. For the CDR3, the DNA is TGTGCCAGCTCACCCCGACTAGCGGGAGGGTCTACCTCCTACGAGCAGTACTTC.

The V gene is TRBV27, the J gene TRBJ1-5; TRBD1 is a possible D gene (5 bases). V lost 3 bases and J 10 bases, leaving 13 bases between the germline ends. This CDR3 comprises 13 residues. CDR1 and CDR2 from the germline V gene are MNHEY and SMNVEV (reference sequence). For the CDR3, the DNA is TGTGCCAGCAGTTTCGCGGGACGAGACCCCCAGCATTTT. Its translation is CASSFAGRDPQHF.

This rearrangement joins TRBV25-1 to TRBJ1-1, with D possibly matching TRBD1 (6 bases). V lost 2 bases to trimming and J lost 3 bases, with 10 bases between them. Germline loops: CDR1 MGHDK, CDR2 SYGVNS. The CDR3 has 14 residues. The CDR3 DNA follows: TGTGCCAGCAGTGAAGGGGGCGCGGACACTGAAGCTTTCTTT. Amino acid sequence: CASSEGGADTEAFF.

The gene calls are TRBV5-1 and TRBJ2-1; D perhaps matches TRBD2 (5 bases). This CDR3 is 13 amino acids long. CDR1 and CDR2 (germline): SGHRS, YFSETQ. Trimming removed 4 bases at V and 7 bases at J, with 12 bases between. This chain's CDR3 is CASSPGGWNEQFF. CDR3 in DNA: TGCGCCAGCAGCCCCGGAGGTTGGAATGAGCAGTTCTTC.

V usage is TRBV9 and J usage is TRBJ1-2, with D uncertain. Germline CDR1 and CDR2: SGDLS and YYNGEE. V shed 0 bases and J shed 5 bases, with 14 bases lying between them. This CDR3 spans 15 amino acids. The CDR3 sequence is CASSVEASLAYGYTF. The CDR3 DNA reads as TGTGCCAGCAGCGTAGAGGCTAGCCTGGCTTATGGCTACACCTTC.

The gene calls are TRBV2 and TRBJ1-2; D is uncertain. The V end was cut by 6 bases, the J end by 2 bases, with 16 bases between. CDR1 and CDR2 (germline): SNHLY, FYNNEI. The CDR3 consists of 15 residues. The DNA of the CDR3 is TGTGCCAGCAGCACCGGGGTAGTGTCCAACTATGGCTACACCTTC. Translated: CASSTGVVSNYGYTF. Drawing the rest from reference TRBV2 and TRBJ1-2, the complete variable domain is EPEVTQTPSHQVTQMGQEVILRCVPISNHLYFYWYRQILGQKVEFLVSFYNNEISEKSEIFDDQFSVERPDGSNFTLKIRSTKLEDSAMYFCASSTGVVSNYGYTFGSGTRLTVV.

J is TRBJ2-7 and V is TRBV23-1, with 7 bases matching TRBD2. TRBV23-1 carries the ORF label, with uncertain function. Trimming at V came to 6 bases and at J to 3 bases, leaving 11 bases not matched to a gene. The CDR3 has 15 residues. This CDR3 reads CASSPGGTNHYEQYF. CDR3 nucleotides: TGCGCCAGCAGCCCCGGGGGGACGAACCACTACGAGCAGTACTTC.

This chain uses TRBV28 with TRBJ2-1; TRBD2 aligns across 8 bases. CDR1 and CDR2 (germline): MDHEN, SYDVKM. The CDR3 length is 15 residues. V lost 9 bases and J lost 0; bases outside the gene matches: 7. CDR3 in amino acids: CASRIAGTSYNEQFF. The DNA of the CDR3 is TGTGCCAGTAGAATAGCGGGGACCTCCTACAATGAGCAGTTCTTC.

This sequence joins TRBV28 and TRBJ2-7; TRBD2 aligns across 9 bases. CDR1 is MDHEN and CDR2 is SYDVKM in the germline V gene. J was trimmed by 4 bases and V by 8 bases; bases with no gene match: 9. The length of the CDR3 is 14 residues. CDR3 in amino acids: CASGLAGEVYEQYF. Written as DNA, the CDR3 is TGTGCCAGCGGCTTAGCGGGAGAAGTGTACGAGCAGTACTTC.

V gene TRBV15 combines with J gene TRBJ2-1; 9 positions match TRBD2. CDR3 length: 16 residues. The germline V gene encodes CDR1 LNHNV and CDR2 YYDKDF (reference sequence). Trimming took 1 base from V and 5 from J; bases not matched to a gene: 6. Here the CDR3 DNA reads TGTGCCACCAGCAGAGTCGTAGCGGGGGTGAACAATGAGCAGTTCTTC. It encodes CATSRVVAGVNNEQFF.

The V and J genes are TRBV6-1 and TRBJ2-7; 11 positions agree with TRBD1. Trimming took 4 bases from V and 6 from J; bases not matched to a gene: 11. From germline, CDR1 is MNHNS and CDR2 SASEGT. This CDR3 region has 16 residues. The CDR3 loop reads CASSGLSMGQGGEQYF. CDR3 nucleotides: TGTGCCAGCAGTGGCCTATCAATGGGACAGGGGGGCGAGCAGTACTTC.

This sequence joins TRBV30 and TRBJ2-1, with 14 bases fitting TRBD2. After removal of 5 bases from V and 9 bases from J, the junction contained 3 bases not matched to a gene. Per germline, CDR1 GTSNPN and CDR2 SVGIG (reference sequence). This CDR3 has 13 residues. CDR3 nucleotide sequence: TGTGCCTGGGCGACTAGCGGGGGGGGTGAGCAGTTCTTC. Amino acid sequence: CAWATSGGGEQFF.

The V gene is TRBV6-1, the J gene TRBJ1-5, with D perhaps matching TRBD1 (6 bases). Germline V gene data show CDR1 as MNHNS and CDR2 as SASEGT. V gave up 4 bases and J gave up 5 bases, with 12 bases separating them. This CDR3 comprises 14 residues. The CDR3 DNA reads TGTGCCAGCAGTGTCACAGGGAAAGATCAGCCCCAGCATTTT. Translated: CASSVTGKDQPQHF.

CDR3 region: CASSQNRGKSGNTIYF. DNA for the CDR3: TGCGCCAGCAGCCAAAACAGGGGGAAATCTGGAAACACCATATATTTT. The rearrangement joins TRBV4-3 to TRBJ1-3, with TRBD1 matching 8 bases. The CDR3 totals 16 residues. The V segment lost 2 bases and the J segment 1 base; nucleotides outside the gene matches: 4. Germline values: CDR1 LGHNA, CDR2 YSLEER.